This T cell receptor beta chain was sequenced for a study of cytomegalovirus exposure and HLA in healthy donors listed by TCRdb under 2017. For the study in its entirety: An earlier analysis of a few hundred of the donors reported about 280 Gb of sequence data and around 100 million unique TCR beta sequences obtained from about 179 million T cells. Donor age, sex, ethnicity and CMV serostatus were compiled alongside the repertoire data. The study aimed to test whether signatures of past pathogen exposure could be identified by cataloging public T cell receptors. The number of typed donors differed by locus: roughly 629-640 for A, B, C, DRB1 and DQB1; 500 to 550 for DQA1; 606 for DPA1; and about 470 for DPB1. Both class I and class II loci were covered by HLA typing, at four-digit resolution. Five DR-DQ haplotypes were treated as single units for association and clustering because of strong linkage in the cohort. To study patterns of TCR occurrence, a later analysis re-analyzed previously published TCR beta repertoires from hundreds of donors and added high-resolution HLA genotyping. All discovery cohort repertoires had been generated on a single sequencing platform. An early release that covered about 600 HLA-typed donors contained 300 to 350 gigabases of sequencing data and 75 million to 100 million unique TCR sequences. Rather than using new phenotypic data, the later analysis identified candidate immune exposures from TCR beta sequences and from how often those sequences occurred across donors. Among approximately 370 genotyped donors of the cohort, an average of roughly 230,000 unique TCR beta nucleotide sequences was sequenced per donor, of which about 18% were non-productive. A separate validation cohort of roughly 130 different subjects was used in addition to the roughly 670-subject first cohort. Of the roughly 400 genotyped donors, over 80% were placed in the genetic ancestry cluster associated with self-reported Caucasian donors. The study combined high-throughput TCR immunosequencing, statistical association of individual TCRs with disease status, and machine learning to predict cytomegalovirus infection status. In an earlier analysis of about 590 of the donors, high-throughput TCR beta sequencing was used to judge whether each TCR beta V gene segment behaved as functional or pseudogenic. A later genetic analysis took genome-wide SNP genotypes for about 55% of the roughly 700 donors and used that subset as a discovery cohort. The study profiled the T cell repertoires of hundreds of subjects by immunosequencing and related them to cytomegalovirus serostatus.

Libraries were constructed by the immunoSEQ multiplex PCR assay. A mixture of 60 forward primers for TCR Vbeta segments and 13 reverse primers for TCR Jbeta segments was used in the multiplex PCR. A multiplex PCR assay on genomic DNA amplified the CDR3 region of rearranged TCR beta genes. The Illumina HiSeq System was used to sequence the amplified TCR beta libraries as 87-base-pair reads. The source study handled its data this way. A later analysis counted about 80 million unique TCR beta chains across the 500 to 850 repertoires, and about 10 million of these chains were shared by at least two donors. A nearest-neighbor algorithm error-corrected the raw reads and collapsed the reads into unique sequences, merging closely related sequences to remove PCR and sequencing errors. Alignment of CDR3 sequences to IMGT reference sequences was used to assign V, D and J gene segments. Each retained sequence needed at least a six-nucleotide match to both a V gene segment and a J gene segment. A rearrangement was called productive if the CDR3 had no stop codons and remained in frame with V and J, and every other rearrangement was called non-productive. CDR3 was defined by IMGT convention, running from the second conserved V-encoded cysteine to the conserved J-encoded phenylalanine. The earlier analysis of around 640 of the donors excluded sequences that lacked an unambiguous match to a single V gene segment. In an earlier analysis of some 590 of the donors, a V segment was called functional when productive rearrangements were above 56.7%, and segregating when the standard deviation between donors exceeded 5%. A statistical classification framework was developed to diagnose cytomegalovirus status using the catalog of TCR beta chain sequences. A later analysis assigned V and J genes by comparing TCR nucleotide sequences with IMGT/GENE-DB human TR gene sequences. The TCRdist pipeline was used in a later analysis to assign CDR3 sequences and most-parsimonious VDJ recombination scenarios. In a later analysis, every TCR beta chain was defined by the combination of its CDR3 amino acid sequence and its V-gene family, and reads without a unique V-gene family were dropped. To address suspected cross-contamination and a sequencing artifact, a later analysis removed roughly 640 highly shared, low-generation-probability nucleotide sequences. In a later analysis, a clonal expansion index was calculated for each public chain from normalized within-repertoire ranks of inferred template counts. Generation probabilities in a later analysis came from a VDJ recombination model fitted to out-of-frame rearrangements, and those results were checked against IGoR. Hypergeometric tests were used in a later analysis to score TCR-TCR, TCR-HLA and TCR-CMV co-occurrence, with a repertoire-size bias correction applied to the TCR pairs. To estimate false discovery rates, a later analysis permuted the HLA or CMV assignments 20 times. In a later analysis, co-occurring TCRs were grouped using DBSCAN, with TCRdist sequence similarity added in when clustering inside HLA-allele-positive subsets. For co-occurrence clustering, repertoires with fewer than 30,000 or more than 120,000 public chains were excluded, along with five repertoires with anomalous nucleotide sharing. Here the immuneACCESS table is served through TCRdb, limited to in-frame sequences with V and J called. Missing clones are a known gap in these copies; in checked studies unresolved V genes cover under half, and the rest lacks a known reason. That table is the source of V, J and clone size, and D and trimming were worked out from the DNA. Counted in this sample were 65,000 to 85,000 clones; more than 60% of them appeared once. The ten largest clones take up 12% of the sample.

On the study overall, not on this receptor specifically: Correlated functional status among segregating V segments might be attributable to linkage disequilibrium, but an unknown experimental factor could not be ruled out. In an earlier analysis of 587 of the donors, most TCR beta V segments appeared in productive rearrangements about 87% or about 30% of the time, broadly matching IMGT annotations. The study gave a list of about 160 TCR beta chains associated with cytomegalovirus. The sequencing pipeline was judged likely to have produced a cluster of highly shared sequence variants as a technical artifact. In a later analysis, HLA-associated TCR beta chains were found to be more clonally expanded and to have lower generation probabilities than equally common non-associated chains. In a later genetic analysis, fewer N-insertions in productive TCRs were reported among donors in an Asian-associated ancestry cluster than the 666-donor mean. Sequencing depth was assumed to be roughly uniform across donors in the presence/absence analyses, though that assumption may not hold. When HLA alleles, especially DR and DQ, strongly co-occurred, TCR associations were difficult to assign to individual alleles. The cohort was sequenced for TCR beta chains only, and without alpha or paired-chain data the features that could be detected were limited. Immune exposure information for the cohort was limited to CMV serostatus. At a false discovery rate of 0.05, a later analysis linked about 17,000 TCR beta sequences to specific HLA alleles. In a later analysis, several top co-occurrence clusters were reported to appear linked to parvovirus B19, influenza, CMV and Epstein-Barr virus. HLA typing was unavailable for some donors at each locus, so association tests used only the typed subset. The 87-base-pair reads could not distinguish some IMGT-functional V segments, including TRBV6-2 and TRBV6-3, so those segments were excluded. Cytomegalovirus status was reported to be diagnosed by the classifier with high specificity and sensitivity in both the original and validation cohorts. A later analysis found that TCR association rates varied across HLA loci, with DRB1 alleles showing the most associated TCRs and HLA-C alleles the fewest. According to a later analysis, most CMV-associated TCR beta chains appeared to be HLA-restricted, and the HLA associations seemed to be driven largely by CMV exposure. In vitro tests confirmed that a few of the cytomegalovirus-associated TCR beta chains recognize cytomegalovirus antigens. A further reported finding was that TCR beta sequences accurately predicted the HLA-A and HLA-B alleles for most subjects in the first cohort. The earlier analysis of 587 of the donors excluded some 15 rarely observed V segments, including chromosome 9 orphons, because counts were too low. According to the authors, the approach could potentially be generalized to other disease states and immunological phenotypes. An association between a missense DCLRE1C variant and V-gene and J-gene trimming of TCR beta chains was found in a later genetic analysis and replicated in an independent cohort. Across donors, most TCR sequences were observed very rarely, whereas some public TCRs were present in many individuals.

To note about this clone: The antigen this receptor binds is unknown. No qualities accompany the bases; no much larger clone lies one base away.

The cohort was made up of 500 to 850 healthy bone marrow donors. At the time of sampling, every cohort member was nominally healthy, though immune exposures that went unrecorded were likely present. The donor was CMV seropositive and belonged to the group of around 300 seropositive cohort members. Each donor provided a peripheral blood sample, and peripheral blood mononuclear cells were used for TCR beta sequencing. Genomic DNA extraction from the blood cell samples was performed with the Qiagen DNeasy Blood Extraction Kit. Via the germline V gene (reference sequence), CDR1 is MNHEY and CDR2 SMNVEV. The CDR3 runs 14 residues from the cysteine to the phenylalanine. Only the CDR3 DNA stays, 42 bases, in frame from base 1. At the junction V is shortened by 10 bases and J by 0 bases; bases outside the gene matches: 6.

The chain is assembled from TRBV27 and TRBJ2-3; TRBD1 fits 8 bases in the junction. Sequencing was done on a sample of PBMCs. The receptor was isolated from a male donor in good health and CMV-seropositive. The nucleotides read TGTGCCACAAAGACAGGGGATAGCACAGATACGCAGTATTTT. It encodes CATKTGDSTDTQYF.